The rows below give T cell receptor beta chains drawn from one sample of a study of blood T cells in healthy people across ages. TCRdb re-analysed the 5' RACE reads in MiXCR, keeping a single row per CDR3 protein. The sample contains 1.5 million to 2 million distinct CDR3 sequences, 25% to 30% of which appear only once. The sample consisted of blood. These receptors came from a woman younger than 45 in good health. The CDR3 runs from the conserved cysteine through the conserved F or W. Fields, in order: J gene, D gene, V gene, clone size, CDR3 DNA, CDR3 protein. D genes are given only for firm matches. Not every row has a clone size; where given, it reads once, few, many or a size class.

TRBJ1-1,-,TRBV5-1,few,TGCGCCAGCAGCTTGGTGGTTGGCAGTGGGGGGCATGCTTTCTTT,CASSLVVGSGGHAFF
TRBJ1-2,TRBD1,TRBV20-1,-,TGCAGTGCCATGGACAGGCAGAGCTATGGCTACACCTTC,CSAMDRQSYGYTF
TRBJ2-1,TRBD2,TRBV30,few,TGTGCCGGAAATTCCGAGACTAGCGGGCCTAATGAGCAGTTCTTC,CAGNSETSGPNEQFF
TRBJ2-1,TRBD2,TRBV4-2,many,TGTGCCAGCAGCCAAGAACGGGGGGGCGGATATGAGCAGTTCTTC,CASSQERGGGYEQFF
TRBJ1-4,TRBD1,TRBV5-1,-,TGCGCCAGCAGTAGGGACAGGGGGGCGGCTAATGAAAAACTGTTTTTT,CASSRDRGAANEKLFF
TRBJ2-7,TRBD2,TRBV10-1,few,TGCGCCAGCAGTGAGTCGAAGCGGGGAACAGTTGGCTACGAGCAGTACTTC,CASSESKRGTVGYEQYF
TRBJ2-3,TRBD2,TRBV5-1,few,TGCGCCAGCAGCTTGGCCATCGGGGGGGGCCGATCAGATACGCAGTATTTT,CASSLAIGGGRSDTQYF
TRBJ2-7,-,TRBV20-1,few,TGCAGTGCTCGGCGGGGGACAGGTATTCCAACGGGGCGCGAGCAGTACTTC,CSARRGTGIPTGREQYF
TRBJ2-7,-,TRBV9,many,TGTGCCAGCAGCGTAGGACGGGAGTGGTCGTACGAGCAGTACTTC,CASSVGREWSYEQYF
TRBJ2-1,TRBD1,TRBV15,-,TGTGCCACCAGCAGGGACGGGGACAGCTCCTACAATGAGCAGTTCTTC,CATSRDGDSSYNEQFF
TRBJ1-1,TRBD1,TRBV5-1,few,TGCGCCAGCAGCTTAGGGTCTACAGGGGTCACTGAAGCTTTCTTT,CASSLGSTGVTEAFF
TRBJ2-3,-,TRBV7-2,many,TGTGCCAGCAGCCACCCGGGAGATACGCAGTATTTT,CASSHPGDTQYF
TRBJ2-3,-,TRBV5-5,-,TGTGCCAGCAGCTTGGCGCGGGCGGGGAATACGCAGTATTTT,CASSLARAGNTQYF
TRBJ1-5,-,TRBV10-2,-,TGCGCCAGCACCCCAGACCCGAGGAGCAATCAGCCCCAGCATTTT,CASTPDPRSNQPQHF
TRBJ2-5,-,TRBV5-1,few,TGCGCCAGCAGCTTGGCAGGGATCGAGACCCAGTACTTC,CASSLAGIETQYF
TRBJ2-1,-,TRBV28,few,TGTGCCAGCAGGCGACCTTTTCCAAGCCGGGGGGAGCAGTTCTTC,CASRRPFPSRGEQFF
TRBJ2-5,-,TRBV15,many,TGTGCCACCAGCAGCCGGGCTCAAGAGACCCAGTACTTC,CATSSRAQETQYF
TRBJ1-1,-,TRBV9,-,TGTGCCAGCAGCCCTGGGCCGGAGTCCTCTGAAGCTTTCTTT,CASSPGPESSEAFF
TRBJ2-6,TRBD1,TRBV6-5,-,TGTGCCAGCAGTTACCGGGGTCCCGGGACAGGGGCCGGGGCCAACGTCCTGACTTTC,CASSYRGPGTGAGANVLTF
TRBJ2-7,-,TRBV28,few,TGTGCCAGCAGGCCACGCCTGGATGGGCAGTACTTC,CASRPRLDGQYF
TRBJ2-2,-,TRBV11-1,-,TGTGCCAGCAGCCCCGCTAGGTATTTCGCCGGGGAGCTGTTTTTT,CASSPARYFAGELFF
TRBJ1-2,-,TRBV6-2/TRBV6-3,few,TGTGCCAGCGCTACTACCTATGGCTACACCTTC,CASATTYGYTF
TRBJ1-6,-,TRBV7-2,few,TGTGCCAGCAGCTTACCAGTCTCGGGTAATTCACCCCTCCACTTT,CASSLPVSGNSPLHF
TRBJ2-1,TRBD2,TRBV7-2,many,TGTGCCAGCAGCTTTGCGGGAGGGTCGAATGAGCAGTTCTTC,CASSFAGGSNEQFF
TRBJ1-4,-,TRBV20-1,few,TGCAGTGCTAGGGCCTTGGGTGAAAAACTGTTTTTT,CSARALGEKLFF
TRBJ1-5,TRBD1,TRBV7-9,few,TGTGCCAGCAGCGTCGCCGGGACAGACAATCAGCCCCAGCATTTT,CASSVAGTDNQPQHF
TRBJ1-1,-,TRBV5-5,-,TGTGCCAGCAGCCCGGGGCTGGGGATTTACACTGAAGCTTTCTTT,CASSPGLGIYTEAFF
TRBJ2-1,-,TRBV7-9,few,TGTGCCAGCCCTCCCTACCCGGGGGCTGAGCAGTTCTTC,CASPPYPGAEQFF
TRBJ1-2,-,TRBV13,-,TGTGCCAGCAGCACCCTCGGCAACCATAACTATGGCTACACCTTC,CASSTLGNHNYGYTF
TRBJ2-7,-,TRBV10-3,few,TGTGCCATCGGCCGTACCGAGGGGTACAATGAGCAGTACTTC,CAIGRTEGYNEQYF
TRBJ2-7,-,TRBV9,-,TGTGCCAGCAGCTTTAGCCCACAGGGCTCCTACGAGCAGTACTTC,CASSFSPQGSYEQYF
TRBJ2-7,-,TRBV3-1,-,TGTGCCAGCAGCCAAGATGCATCCGTGGAGGAGCAGTACTTC,CASSQDASVEEQYF
TRBJ1-1,-,TRBV12-3/TRBV12-4,-,TGTGCCAGCAGTAAAAATATGGGGGGCACTGAAGCTTTCTTT,CASSKNMGGTEAFF
TRBJ1-4,-,TRBV20-1,few,TGCAGTGCTAGGGGGATTGGGCAGGGCGGTGAAAAACTGTTTTTT,CSARGIGQGGEKLFF
TRBJ2-1,-,TRBV12-3/TRBV12-4,few,TGTGCCAGCAGTCCTGGACAGCCCCAGTACAATGAGCAGTTCTTC,CASSPGQPQYNEQFF
TRBJ2-7,-,TRBV11-2,few,TGTGCCAGCAGCCTCCCGACCTCCAGGGCCTACGAGCAGTACTTC,CASSLPTSRAYEQYF
TRBJ1-1,-,TRBV6-5,-,TGTGCCAGCAGTTACTCAGCTCGGCGGAACACTGAAGCTTTCTTT,CASSYSARRNTEAFF
TRBJ1-4,TRBD1,TRBV7-2,few,TGTGCCAGCAGCTCGAGACAGGGAATTAATGAAAAACTGTTTTTT,CASSSRQGINEKLFF
TRBJ2-7,-,TRBV29-1,few,TGCAGCGTTGAAGTCACGGTGGGGGGATACGAGCAGTACTTC,CSVEVTVGGYEQYF
TRBJ2-1,TRBD2,TRBV12-3/TRBV12-4,-,TGTGCCAGCAGTTCTAGCGGACACGTTCGATACAATGAGCAGTTCTTC,CASSSSGHVRYNEQFF